The 12 T cell receptor beta chains below all came from one sample that was sequenced in a study of CD8 T cells in ankylosing spondylitis. TCRdb itself ran the 5' RACE reads through MiXCR, one entry per CDR3 protein. The table records more than 100,000 distinct CDR3 sequences, about an eighth of them present only once. Sequenced sample: blood, either unsorted or a sorted T cell fraction (not recorded which). These receptors were collected from a female donor with ankylosing spondylitis or in good health (not recorded which).

This clonotype was counted a few times. The V call is TRBV2, the J call TRBJ1-6, with no clear D. This CDR3 is 13 amino acids long. V lost 7 bases, J lost 7 bases, and 11 bases lay in between. Germline CDR1 is SNHLY and CDR2 is FYNNEI. CDR3 nucleotide sequence: TGTGCCAGCACGGGGTTGTGGAATTCACCCCTCCACTTT. Translated, it gives CASTGLWNSPLHF.

The sample holds a few counts of this clonotype. A read error is possible here, since a much larger clone lies one base away. V usage is TRBV30 and J usage is TRBJ1-2; tentative D call: TRBD1 (6 bases). The CDR3 is made up of 11 amino acids. Germline V CDR1 and CDR2: GTSNPN, SVGIG (reference sequence). The CDR3 DNA is TGTGCCACCGGGACAAACTATGGCGACACCTTC. Its translation: CATGTNYGDTF.

This clonotype has ten or more counts. V gene TRBV5-1 combines with J gene TRBJ1-2, with TRBD1 matching 10 bases. Losses at the gene ends were 6 bases for V and 4 bases for J; bases not matched to a gene: 6. This CDR3 spans 14 amino acids. Germline lookup yields CDR1 SGHRS and CDR2 YFSETQ. Here the CDR3 reads CASTPRDRGYGYTF. CDR3 DNA: TGCGCCAGCACGCCCCGGGACAGGGGCTATGGCTACACCTTC.

At least ten counts were recorded for this clonotype. The V gene is TRBV3-1, the J gene TRBJ1-6; D is unclear. Germline V gives CDR1 LGHDT, CDR2 YNNKEL (reference sequence). There are 16 residues in the CDR3. Trimming left V 1 base short and J 7 bases short, with 14 bases between. The CDR3, as DNA: TGTGCCAGCAGCCAAGGCGTCAGCAGGTTAAATTCACCCCTCCACTTT. Translated: CASSQGVSRLNSPLHF.

In this sample, this clonotype turned up many times. The rearrangement joins TRBV5-1 to TRBJ2-3; D gene ambiguous. CDR1 and CDR2 (germline): SGHRS, YFSETQ. The CDR3 loop spans 15 amino acids. V dropped 2 bases and J dropped 5 bases, with 15 bases sitting between them. As DNA, the CDR3 is TGCGCCAGCAGCTTCGGGTCCCTGGGCGGAGATACGCAGTATTTT. Translated, it gives CASSFGSLGGDTQYF.

The chain carries TRBV7-9 and TRBJ2-1, with 9 bases lining up with TRBD2. This CDR3 spans 14 amino acids. Trimming removed 3 bases from V and 9 bases from J; junction bases left unmatched: 6. Germline values: CDR1 SEHNR, CDR2 FQNEAQ (reference sequence). The chain's CDR3 is CASSLRGGSGEQFF. CDR3 in DNA: TGTGCCAGCAGCTTGCGGGGGGGGTCCGGTGAGCAGTTCTTC.

This clonotype occurred many times. This chain joins TRBV2 and TRBJ1-1, with D perhaps TRBD1 (5 bases). This CDR3 comprises 13 residues. CDR1 and CDR2 from the germline V gene are SNHLY and FYNNEI. The ends were cut back, 3 bases at V and 4 bases at J, with 9 bases in the middle. CDR3 region: CASSDWGSTEAFF. The CDR3 nucleotides read TGTGCCAGCAGTGATTGGGGGAGCACTGAAGCTTTCTTT.

This clonotype was counted many times. V usage is TRBV5-1 and J usage is TRBJ2-4; D perhaps matches TRBD1 (5 bases). V was pared by 2 bases and J by 5 bases, with 11 bases between. CDR3 size: 14 residues. Germline lookup yields CDR1 SGHRS and CDR2 YFSETQ. The CDR3, as DNA: TGCGCCAGCAGCTTACTTACAGGAGAAAACATTCAGTACTTC. This translates into CASSLLTGENIQYF.

Many counts were recorded for this clonotype. CDR3 residues: CASSSLTDSNQPQHF. The CDR3 region has the DNA TGTGCCAGCAGTTCACTTACCGACAGCAATCAGCCCCAGCATTTT. This chain uses TRBV28 with TRBJ1-5; D gene uncertain. Trimming pared 4 bases from V and 1 base from J, leaving 11 bases between. CDR3 length: 15 amino acids. Germline assignment: CDR1 MDHEN and CDR2 SYDVKM.

This clonotype was found many times. The CDR3 DNA is TGTGCCAGCAGCCATTACAGGGGGCCAATGAACACTGAAGCTTTCTTT. Translating it yields CASSHYRGPMNTEAFF. The chain employs TRBV11-2 and TRBJ1-1; 9 bases match TRBD1. Germline-derived CDR1 and CDR2 are SGHAT and FQNNGV. This CDR3 is built from 16 residues. V lost 5 bases and J lost 0; bases outside the gene matches: 7.

This clonotype has ten or more counts. The gene calls are TRBV7-2 and TRBJ2-5; D is unresolved. The germline V gene encodes CDR1 SGHTA and CDR2 FQGNSA. CDR3 size: 13 residues. With 3 bases removed from V and 5 bases from J, the gap between germline ends came to 10 bases. CDR3 DNA sequence: TGTGCCAGCAGCTTTGCCCAGACGGAGACCCAGTACTTC. It specifies CASSFAQTETQYF.

This clonotype was counted many times. The gene calls are TRBV11-2 and TRBJ2-2; perhaps TRBD1 as D (6 bases). Trimming stripped 8 bases from V and 4 bases from J, with 17 bases between. Germline V gene lookup returns CDR1 SGHAT and CDR2 FQNNGV. This CDR3 spans 15 amino acids. The CDR3 DNA reads as TGTGCCAGCTCTAACTCCGGGACACCCACCGGGGAGCTGTTTTTT. It encodes CASSNSGTPTGELFF.